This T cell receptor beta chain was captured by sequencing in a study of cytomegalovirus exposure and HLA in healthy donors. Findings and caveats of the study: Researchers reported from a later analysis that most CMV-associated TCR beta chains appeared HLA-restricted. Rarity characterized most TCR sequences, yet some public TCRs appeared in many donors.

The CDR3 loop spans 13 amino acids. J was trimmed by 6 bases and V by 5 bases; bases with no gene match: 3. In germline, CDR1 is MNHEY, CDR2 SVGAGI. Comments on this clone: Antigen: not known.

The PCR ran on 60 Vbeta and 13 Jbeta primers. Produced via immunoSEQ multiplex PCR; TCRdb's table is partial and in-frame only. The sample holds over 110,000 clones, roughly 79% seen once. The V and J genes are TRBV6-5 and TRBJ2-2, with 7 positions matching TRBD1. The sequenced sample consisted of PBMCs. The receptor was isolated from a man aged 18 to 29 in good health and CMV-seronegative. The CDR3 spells CASSTDRAGELFF. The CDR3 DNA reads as TGTGCCAGCAGTACAGACAGGGCCGGGGAGCTGTTTTTT.